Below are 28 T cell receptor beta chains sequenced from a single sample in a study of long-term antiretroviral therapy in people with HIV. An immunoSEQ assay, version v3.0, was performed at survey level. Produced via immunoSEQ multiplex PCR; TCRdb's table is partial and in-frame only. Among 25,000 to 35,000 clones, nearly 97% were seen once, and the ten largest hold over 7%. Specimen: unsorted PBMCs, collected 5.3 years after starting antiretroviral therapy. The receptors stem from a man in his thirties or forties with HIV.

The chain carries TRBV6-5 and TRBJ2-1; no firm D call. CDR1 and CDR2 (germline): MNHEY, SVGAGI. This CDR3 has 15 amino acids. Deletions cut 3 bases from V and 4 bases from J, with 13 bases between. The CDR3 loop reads CASSYTSSAYNEQFF. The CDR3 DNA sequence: TGTGCCAGCAGTTATACAAGCTCGGCGTACAATGAGCAGTTCTTC.

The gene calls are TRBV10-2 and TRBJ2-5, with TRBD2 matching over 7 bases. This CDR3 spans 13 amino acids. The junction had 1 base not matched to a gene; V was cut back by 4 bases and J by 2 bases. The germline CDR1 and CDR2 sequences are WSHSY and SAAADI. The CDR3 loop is CASSASGQETQYF. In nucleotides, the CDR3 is TGCGCCAGCAGTGCTAGCGGACAAGAGACCCAGTACTTC.

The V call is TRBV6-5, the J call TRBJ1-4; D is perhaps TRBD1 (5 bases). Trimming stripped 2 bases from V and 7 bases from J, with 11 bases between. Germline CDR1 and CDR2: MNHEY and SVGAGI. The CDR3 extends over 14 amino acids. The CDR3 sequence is CASSYGGSSEKLFF. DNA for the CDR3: TGTGCCAGCAGTTACGGGGGAAGTAGTGAAAAACTGTTTTTT.

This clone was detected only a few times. The DNA for the CDR3 is TGTGCCAGCAGCCTCACGGACAGGGAATTCGGCGAGCAGTACTTC. Translating gives CASSLTDREFGEQYF. The rearrangement uses TRBV4-2 and TRBJ2-7; TRBD1 aligns across 8 bases. The CDR3 spans 15 residues. The V gene end was trimmed by 4 bases and the J gene end by 6 bases; junction bases not matched to a gene: 11. Germline CDR1 is LGHNA and CDR2 is YNFKEQ.

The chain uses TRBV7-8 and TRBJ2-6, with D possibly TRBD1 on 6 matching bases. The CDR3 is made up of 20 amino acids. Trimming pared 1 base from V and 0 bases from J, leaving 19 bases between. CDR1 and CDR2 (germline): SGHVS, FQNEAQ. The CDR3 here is CASSLVDAGQKISGANVLTF. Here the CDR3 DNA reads TGTGCCAGCAGCTTAGTTGATGCAGGACAGAAAATCTCTGGGGCCAACGTCCTGACTTTC.

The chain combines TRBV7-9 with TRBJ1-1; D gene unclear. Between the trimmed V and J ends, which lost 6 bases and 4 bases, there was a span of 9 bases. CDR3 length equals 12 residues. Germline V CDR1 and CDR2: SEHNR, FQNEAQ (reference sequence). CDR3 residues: CASSSDGTEAFF. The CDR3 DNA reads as TGTGCCAGCAGTTCCGACGGCACTGAAGCTTTCTTT.

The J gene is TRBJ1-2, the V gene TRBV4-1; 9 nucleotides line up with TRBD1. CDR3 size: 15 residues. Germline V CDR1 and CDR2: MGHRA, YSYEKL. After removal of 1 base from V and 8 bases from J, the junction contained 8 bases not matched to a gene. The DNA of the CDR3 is TGCGCCAGCAGCCAAGCAAACAGGGGGCTAGGCGGCTACACCTTC. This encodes CASSQANRGLGGYTF.

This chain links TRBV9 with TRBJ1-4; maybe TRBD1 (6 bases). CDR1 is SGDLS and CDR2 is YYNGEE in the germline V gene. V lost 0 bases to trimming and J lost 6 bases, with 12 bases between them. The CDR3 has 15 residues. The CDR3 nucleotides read TGTGCCAGCAGCGTAGGGCCGGGGGCTGATGAAAAACTGTTTTTT. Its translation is CASSVGPGADEKLFF.

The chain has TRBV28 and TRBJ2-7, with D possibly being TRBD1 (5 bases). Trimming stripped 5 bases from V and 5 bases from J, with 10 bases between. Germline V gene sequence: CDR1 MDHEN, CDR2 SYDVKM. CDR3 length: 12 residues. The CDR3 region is CASSNPGNEQYF. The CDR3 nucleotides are TGTGCCAGCAGTAACCCAGGGAACGAGCAGTACTTC.

CDR3 residues: CASSILAARHGYTF. The CDR3, as DNA: TGTGCCAGTAGTATCCTGGCCGCCCGCCATGGCTACACCTTC. The chain has TRBV19 and TRBJ1-2; D ambiguous. The V end lost 3 bases, the J end lost 6 bases, and 14 bases lay between the germline ends. CDR1 is LNHDA and CDR2 is SQIVND in the germline V gene (reference sequence). The CDR3 spans 14 residues.

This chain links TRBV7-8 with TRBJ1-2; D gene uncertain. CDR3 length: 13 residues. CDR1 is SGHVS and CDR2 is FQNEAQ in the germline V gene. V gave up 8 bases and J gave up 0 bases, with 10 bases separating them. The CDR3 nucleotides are TGTGCCAGCTCTGACACCCCTAACTATGGCTACACCTTC. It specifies CASSDTPNYGYTF.

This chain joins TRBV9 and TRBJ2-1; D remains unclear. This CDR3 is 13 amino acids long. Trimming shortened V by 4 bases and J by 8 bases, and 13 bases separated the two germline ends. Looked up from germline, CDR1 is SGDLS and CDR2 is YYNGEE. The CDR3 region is CASSKAVFDEQFF. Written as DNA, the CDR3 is TGTGCCAGCAGCAAAGCCGTTTTCGATGAGCAGTTCTTC.

CDR3 in DNA: TGTGCCACCAGCAGAGATGGGGGTGCGGGGAATGAAAAACTGTTTTTT. Protein sequence: CATSRDGGAGNEKLFF. The rearrangement joins TRBV15 to TRBJ1-4, with D perhaps TRBD1 (5 bases). The germline V and J ends were trimmed by 0 bases and 5 bases, with 13 bases remaining between them. The CDR3 has 16 residues. Germline CDR1 and CDR2: LNHNV and YYDKDF (reference sequence). Filled out from reference TRBV15 and TRBJ1-4, the complete variable domain reads DAMVIQNPRYQVTQFGKPVTLSCSQTLNHNVMYWYQQKSSQAPKLLFHYYDKDFNNEADTPDNFQSRRPNTSFCFLDIRSPGLGDTAMYLCATSRDGGAGNEKLFFGSGTQLSVL.

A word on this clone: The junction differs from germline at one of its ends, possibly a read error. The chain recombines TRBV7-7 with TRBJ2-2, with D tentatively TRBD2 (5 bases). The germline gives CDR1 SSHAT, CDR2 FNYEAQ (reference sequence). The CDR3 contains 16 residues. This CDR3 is CASSLVWPGTAGELFF. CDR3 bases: TGTGCTAGCAGCTTAGTCTGGCCGGGAACCGCCGGGGAGCTGTTTTTT.

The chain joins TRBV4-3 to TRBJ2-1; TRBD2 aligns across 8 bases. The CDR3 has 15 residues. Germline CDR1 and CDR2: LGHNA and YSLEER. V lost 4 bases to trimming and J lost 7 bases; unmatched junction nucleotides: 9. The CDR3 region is CASSPGGLGKNEQFF. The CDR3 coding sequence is TGCGCCAGCAGCCCGGGGGGGCTAGGTAAGAATGAGCAGTTCTTC.

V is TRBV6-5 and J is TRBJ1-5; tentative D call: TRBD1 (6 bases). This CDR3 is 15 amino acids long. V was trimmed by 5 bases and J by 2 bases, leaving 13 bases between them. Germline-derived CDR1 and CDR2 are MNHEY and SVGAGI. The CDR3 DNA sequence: TGTGCCAGCAGTCGGCAGGGGAAGGGCAATCAGCCCCAGCATTTT. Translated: CASSRQGKGNQPQHF.

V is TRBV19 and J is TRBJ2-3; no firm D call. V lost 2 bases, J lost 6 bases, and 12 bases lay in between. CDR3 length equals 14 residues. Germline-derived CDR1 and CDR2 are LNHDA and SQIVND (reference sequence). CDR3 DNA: TGTGCCAGTAGTATAACCCCAGCCGGGGATACGCAGTATTTT. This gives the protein CASSITPAGDTQYF.

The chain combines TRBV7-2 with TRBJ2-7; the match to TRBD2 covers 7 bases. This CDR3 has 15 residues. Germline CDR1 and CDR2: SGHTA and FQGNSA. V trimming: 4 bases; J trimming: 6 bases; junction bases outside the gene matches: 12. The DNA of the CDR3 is TGTGCCAGCAGCTCGGCTAGCGGACCTTCTTCCGAGCAGTACTTC. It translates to CASSSASGPSSEQYF.

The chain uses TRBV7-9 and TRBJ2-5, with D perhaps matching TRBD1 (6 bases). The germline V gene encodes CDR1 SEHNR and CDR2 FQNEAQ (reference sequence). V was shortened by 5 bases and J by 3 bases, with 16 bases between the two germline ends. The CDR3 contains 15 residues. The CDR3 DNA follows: TGTGCCAGCAGCCCTGGATCCGGGACAAAAGAGACCCAGTACTTC. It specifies CASSPGSGTKETQYF.

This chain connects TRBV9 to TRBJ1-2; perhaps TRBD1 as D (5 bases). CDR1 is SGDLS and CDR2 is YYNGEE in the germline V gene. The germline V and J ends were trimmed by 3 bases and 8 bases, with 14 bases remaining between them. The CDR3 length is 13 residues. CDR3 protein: CASSGLVGAGYTF. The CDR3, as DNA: TGTGCCAGCAGCGGGCTAGTTGGGGCGGGCTACACCTTC. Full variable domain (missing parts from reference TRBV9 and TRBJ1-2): DSGVTQTPKHLITATGQRVTLRCSPRSGDLSVYWYQQSLDQGLQFLIQYYNGEERAKGNILERFSAQQFPDLHSELNLSSLELGDSALYFCASSGLVGAGYTFGSGTRLTVV.

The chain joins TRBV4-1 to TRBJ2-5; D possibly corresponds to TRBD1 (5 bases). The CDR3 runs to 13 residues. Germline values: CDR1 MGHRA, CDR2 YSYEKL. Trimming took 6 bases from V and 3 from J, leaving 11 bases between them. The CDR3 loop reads CASRPQGKETQYF. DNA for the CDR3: TGCGCCAGCAGGCCTCAGGGAAAAGAGACCCAGTACTTC.

CDR3 amino acids: CASSHTGAPYEQYF. The CDR3 nucleotides read TGTGCCAGCAGCCACACCGGGGCCCCCTACGAGCAGTACTTC. This rearrangement joins TRBV4-2 to TRBJ2-7; D could derive from TRBD1 or TRBD2 (5 bases each). Trimming shortened V by 3 bases and J by 2 bases, and 11 bases separated the two germline ends. Germline values: CDR1 LGHNA, CDR2 YNFKEQ. This CDR3 is built from 14 residues.

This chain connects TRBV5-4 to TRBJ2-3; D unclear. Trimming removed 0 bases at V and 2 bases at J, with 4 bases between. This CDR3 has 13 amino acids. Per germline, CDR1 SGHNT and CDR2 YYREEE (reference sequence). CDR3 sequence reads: CASSLVDTDTQYF. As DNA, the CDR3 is TGTGCCAGCAGCTTGGTGGACACAGATACGCAGTATTTT.

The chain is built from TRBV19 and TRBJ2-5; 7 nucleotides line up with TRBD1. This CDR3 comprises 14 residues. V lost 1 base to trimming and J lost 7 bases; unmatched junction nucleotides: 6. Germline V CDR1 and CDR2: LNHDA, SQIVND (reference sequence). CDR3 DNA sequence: TGTGCCAGTAGTATAGCTAGACAGGGTGGGACCCAGTACTTC. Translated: CASSIARQGGTQYF. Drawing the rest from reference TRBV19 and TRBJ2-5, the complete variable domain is DGGITQSPKYLFRKEGQNVTLSCEQNLNHDAMYWYRQDPGQGLRLIYYSQIVNDFQKGDIAEGYSVSREKKESFPLTVTSAQKNPTAFYLCASSIARQGGTQYFGPGTRLLVL.

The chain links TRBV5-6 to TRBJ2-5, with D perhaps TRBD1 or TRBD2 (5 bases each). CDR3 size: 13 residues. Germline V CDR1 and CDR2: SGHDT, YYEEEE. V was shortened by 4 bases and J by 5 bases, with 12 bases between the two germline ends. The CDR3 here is CASSLTEGETQYF. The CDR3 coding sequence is TGTGCCAGCAGCCTAACCGAGGGGGAGACCCAGTACTTC. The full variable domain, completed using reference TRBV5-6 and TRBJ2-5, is DAGVTQSPTHLIKTRGQQVTLRCSPKSGHDTVSWYQQALGQGPQFIFQYYEEEERQRGNFPDRFSGHQFPNYSSELNVNALLLGDSALYLCASSLTEGETQYFGPGTRLLVL.

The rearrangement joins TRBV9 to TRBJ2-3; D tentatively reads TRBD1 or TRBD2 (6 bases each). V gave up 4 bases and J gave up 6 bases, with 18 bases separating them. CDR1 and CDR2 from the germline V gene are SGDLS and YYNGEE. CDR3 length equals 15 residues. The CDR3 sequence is CASSLKVGGQDTQYF. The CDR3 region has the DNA TGTGCCAGCAGCTTAAAAGTCGGGGGCCAGGATACGCAGTATTTT. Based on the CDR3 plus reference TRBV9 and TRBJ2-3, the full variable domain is DSGVTQTPKHLITATGQRVTLRCSPRSGDLSVYWYQQSLDQGLQFLIQYYNGEERAKGNILERFSAQQFPDLHSELNLSSLELGDSALYFCASSLKVGGQDTQYFGPGTRLTVL.

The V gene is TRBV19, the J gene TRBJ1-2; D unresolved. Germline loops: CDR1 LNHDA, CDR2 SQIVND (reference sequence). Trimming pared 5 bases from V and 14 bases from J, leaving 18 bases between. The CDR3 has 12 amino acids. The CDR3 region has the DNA TGTGCCAGTAGTCCTCCCGGAGCCGACCGAACCTTC. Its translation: CASSPPGADRTF.

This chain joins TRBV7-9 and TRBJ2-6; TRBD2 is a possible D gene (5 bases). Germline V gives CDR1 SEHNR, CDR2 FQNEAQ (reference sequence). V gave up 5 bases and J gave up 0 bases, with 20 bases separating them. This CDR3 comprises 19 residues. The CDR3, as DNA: TGTGCCAGCAGCGGAAGGCTCGGAGATCGGGACTCTGGGGCCAACGTCCTGACTTTC. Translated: CASSGRLGDRDSGANVLTF.